The 12 T cell receptor beta chains in this list originate from one sample, sequenced in a study of T cell responses to AZD1222 COVID-19 vaccine. Only in-frame clones appear in the TCRdb table, and some are missing; sequencing was by immunoSEQ multiplex PCR. The table shows some 120,000 clones, with 88% occurring only once. The material was peripheral blood, obtained on day 0 of MenACWY control vaccination. All receptors come from an adult in good health.

The V gene is TRBV5-1, the J gene TRBJ1-1; tentatively, D is TRBD1 (5 bases). Per germline, CDR1 SGHRS and CDR2 YFSETQ. Trimming cost V 1 base and J 0 bases, with 10 bases left between them. The CDR3 contains 15 residues. In DNA, the CDR3 is TGCGCCAGCAGCTTGATGGGGGGTCTGAACACTGAAGCTTTCTTT. Protein product: CASSLMGGLNTEAFF.

The chain combines TRBV4-1 with TRBJ1-5; 8 bases agree with TRBD1. The CDR3 covers 15 residues. Per the germline V gene, CDR1 is MGHRA and CDR2 is YSYEKL. J was trimmed by 6 bases and V by 1 base; bases with no gene match: 5. The CDR3 spells CASSQVPGGGQPQHF. The CDR3 coding sequence is TGCGCCAGCAGCCAAGTGCCAGGGGGCGGTCAGCCCCAGCATTTT.

The chain employs TRBV2 and TRBJ1-2, with unresolved D. Germline V CDR1 and CDR2: SNHLY, FYNNEI. V lost 0 bases, J lost 8 bases, and 13 bases lay in between. The CDR3 has 14 residues. The CDR3 here is CASSEAALPLGYTF. For the CDR3, the DNA is TGTGCCAGCAGTGAAGCGGCCCTCCCCTTGGGCTACACCTTC. The complete variable domain, with remaining parts taken from reference TRBV2 and TRBJ1-2, reads EPEVTQTPSHQVTQMGQEVILRCVPISNHLYFYWYRQILGQKVEFLVSFYNNEISEKSEIFDDQFSVERPDGSNFTLKIRSTKLEDSAMYFCASSEAALPLGYTFGSGTRLTVV.

This clone occurred many times. The genes are TRBV24-1 and TRBJ1-3; a weak D match, TRBD1 (5 bases). Per the germline V gene, CDR1 is KGHDR and CDR2 is SFDVKD. This CDR3 region has 11 residues. With 3 bases removed from V and 11 bases from J, the gap between germline ends came to 7 bases. In nucleotides, the CDR3 is TGTGCCACCAGTGATCGGGGCTCCATATATTTT. Its translation is CATSDRGSIYF.

CDR3 in DNA: TGTGCCAGTAGTAGACACCATACTAGCGGGAGTCTGTCTGAGCAGTTCTTC. Translating it yields CASSRHHTSGSLSEQFF. This chain connects TRBV19 to TRBJ2-1, with TRBD2 matching over 11 bases. The V gene's germline CDR1 is LNHDA and CDR2 SQIVND (reference sequence). This CDR3 spans 17 amino acids. The trim removed 4 bases at V and 9 bases at J, leaving 14 bases unmatched.

The V call is TRBV3-1 (or the pseudogene TRBV3-2), the J call TRBJ2-1; D is perhaps TRBD2 (5 bases). Germline V gene lookup returns CDR1 LGHDT and CDR2 YNNKEL (reference sequence). V lost 4 bases and J lost 2, with 15 bases in between. This CDR3 region has 16 residues. The CDR3 DNA follows: TGTGCCAGCAGCCCCCCCTCCGGGGTTGCCTACAATGAGCAGTTCTTC. Its protein is CASSPPSGVAYNEQFF.

The chain recombines TRBV3-1 (or the pseudogene TRBV3-2) with TRBJ1-3; D is undetermined. There are 14 residues in the CDR3. Germline-derived CDR1 and CDR2 are LGHDT and YNNKEL (reference sequence). V gave up 4 bases and J gave up 0 bases, with 7 bases separating them. CDR3 coding DNA: TGTGCCAGCAGCCTGCAGCTCTCTGGAAACACCATATATTTT. It codes for CASSLQLSGNTIYF.

This clone has only one observation. The J gene is TRBJ2-3, the V gene TRBV28; D may be TRBD1 (6 bases). V was trimmed by 5 bases and J by 4 bases, leaving 10 bases between them. In germline, CDR1 is MDHEN, CDR2 SYDVKM. The CDR3 is 13 amino acids. CDR3 residues: CASSVAGADTQYF. The CDR3 nucleotides read TGTGCCAGCAGTGTGGCAGGGGCAGATACGCAGTATTTT.

The CDR3 is CASVLGTEGSPLHF. CDR3 coding DNA: TGTGCCAGCGTTCTTGGGACAGAGGGATCACCCCTCCACTTT. The V call is TRBV28, the J call TRBJ1-6, with 7 positions matching TRBD1. With V trimmed by 8 bases and J by 10 bases, 11 bases remained unmatched. The CDR3 sequence is 14 residues long. In germline, CDR1 is MDHEN, CDR2 SYDVKM.

J is TRBJ1-1 and V is TRBV3-1 (or the pseudogene TRBV3-2); unclear D gene. The CDR3 runs to 16 residues. The ends were cut back, 4 bases at V and 0 bases at J, with 15 bases in the middle. CDR1 is LGHDT, CDR2 YNNKEL, per germline (reference sequence). The CDR3 sequence: CASSRAFGFMNTEAFF. Written as DNA, the CDR3 is TGTGCCAGCAGCCGGGCTTTCGGGTTCATGAACACTGAAGCTTTCTTT.

The chain employs TRBV5-1 and TRBJ2-1, with 8 bases fitting TRBD1. CDR1 and CDR2 (germline): SGHRS, YFSETQ. This CDR3 spans 14 amino acids. Germline trimming cut 2 bases from V and 8 bases from J; bases unmatched to any gene: 6. CDR3 nucleotide sequence: TGCGCCAGCAGCTTCCGACAGGGGAGCCATGAGCAGTTCTTC. It translates to CASSFRQGSHEQFF.

The table lists this clone with a count of one. V gene TRBV3-1 (or the pseudogene TRBV3-2) combines with J gene TRBJ2-1; the match to TRBD2 covers 10 bases. Losses at the gene ends were 4 bases for V and 10 bases for J; bases not matched to a gene: 10. Germline V gene data show CDR1 as LGHDT and CDR2 as YNNKEL (reference sequence). The CDR3 is 15 residues long. The CDR3 DNA follows: TGTGCCAGCAGCCTCACTAGCGGGGCGACCCGGGAGCAGTTCTTC. Its protein product is CASSLTSGATREQFF.